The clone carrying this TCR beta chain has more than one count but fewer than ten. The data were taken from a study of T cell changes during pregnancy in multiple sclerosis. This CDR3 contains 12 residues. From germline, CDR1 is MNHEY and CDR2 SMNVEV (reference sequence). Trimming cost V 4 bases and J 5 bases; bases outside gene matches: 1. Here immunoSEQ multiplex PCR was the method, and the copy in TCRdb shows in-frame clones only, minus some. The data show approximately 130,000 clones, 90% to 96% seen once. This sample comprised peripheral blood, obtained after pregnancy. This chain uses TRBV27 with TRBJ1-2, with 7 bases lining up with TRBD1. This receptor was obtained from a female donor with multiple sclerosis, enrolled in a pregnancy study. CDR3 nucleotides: TGTGCCAGCAGTTCCAGGGGGTATGGCTACACCTTC. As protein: CASSSRGYGYTF.